These 29 T cell receptor beta chains came from one sample sequenced in a study of T cells in Graves' hyperthyroidism and ophthalmopathy. Regions amplified from RNA transcripts were the TCR beta CDR3 regions. TCR CDR3 regions were first amplified by RT-PCR with HTBI primers. TCRdb re-called the multiplex PCR reads through MiXCR, storing one row per CDR3 protein. The repertoire includes 450,000 to 600,000 distinct CDR3 sequences, about 20% of them detected once, and over 45% sits in the top ten. The sequencing input was blood. The source of these receptors is a man aged 35 to 55 with Graves' ophthalmopathy.

This sequence joins TRBV20-1 and TRBJ2-7; TRBD1 matches 9 bases. CDR3 length equals 15 residues. Germline V lookup: CDR1 DFQATT, CDR2 SNEGSKA (reference sequence). Trimming cost V 0 bases and J 4 bases; bases outside gene matches: 7. The CDR3 is CSARDRGTGLYEQYF. In DNA form, the CDR3 reads TGCAGTGCTAGAGATCGAGGGACAGGGTTATACGAGCAGTACTTC.

This chain links TRBV2 with TRBJ1-6, with D tentatively TRBD1 (5 bases). CDR1 is SNHLY and CDR2 is FYNNEI in the germline V gene. The CDR3 consists of 14 residues. Deletions cut 9 bases from V and 7 bases from J, with 16 bases between. CDR3 protein: CASTPGTENSPLHF. The CDR3 DNA reads TGTGCCAGTACTCCCGGGACCGAAAATTCACCCCTCCACTTT.

The chain recombines TRBV19 with TRBJ1-2; TRBD1 is a possible D gene (6 bases). The CDR3 runs 13 residues. Trimming took off 7 bases at V and 6 bases at J, with 15 bases between the two ends. Germline V lookup: CDR1 LNHDA, CDR2 SQIVND (reference sequence). In DNA, the CDR3 is TGTGCCAGTACCCTACAGGGCCTGGATGGCTACACCTTC. This translates into CASTLQGLDGYTF.

The V gene is TRBV5-4, the J gene TRBJ1-4; D is ambiguous. This CDR3 region has 15 residues. The germline gives CDR1 SGHNT, CDR2 YYREEE (reference sequence). V lost 3 bases and J 0 bases, leaving 9 bases between the germline ends. The CDR3 nucleotides read TGTGCCAGCAGCTACGCGGGAGCAACTAATGAAAAACTGTTTTTT. Its translation is CASSYAGATNEKLFF.

There are many counts of this clonotype. This chain uses TRBV3-1 with TRBJ2-5; D unresolved. This CDR3 comprises 12 residues. The ends were cut back, 4 bases at V and 5 bases at J, with 8 bases in the middle. Germline V gene sequence: CDR1 LGHDT, CDR2 YNNKEL (reference sequence). CDR3: CASSPNGETQYF. The CDR3 nucleotides are TGTGCCAGCAGCCCTAATGGGGAGACCCAGTACTTC.

This clonotype occurred many times. The chain employs TRBV3-1 and TRBJ2-5; 10 bases fit TRBD2. The V and J ends lost 4 bases and 5 bases, in that order; junction bases with no gene match: 4. The CDR3 is 14 residues long. From germline, CDR1 is LGHDT and CDR2 YNNKEL (reference sequence). The CDR3 here is CASSRAGGTETQYF. The CDR3 DNA sequence: TGTGCCAGCAGCCGAGCGGGGGGGACCGAGACCCAGTACTTC.

The J gene is TRBJ1-5, the V gene TRBV12-3 or TRBV12-4, with 12 bases aligning to TRBD1. This CDR3 spans 15 amino acids. Trimming at V came to 7 bases and at J to 7 bases, leaving 8 bases not matched to a gene. This chain's CDR3 is CASNPGQGAGQPQHF. CDR3 nucleotide sequence: TGTGCCAGCAACCCGGGACAGGGGGCGGGCCAGCCCCAGCATTTT.

This clonotype was observed a handful of times. The chain combines TRBV18 with TRBJ1-2; D is possibly TRBD1 (5 bases). Germline CDR1 reads KGHSH; CDR2 reads LQKENI. The V gene lost 8 bases and the J gene lost 2 bases, with 15 bases spanning the gap. The CDR3 length is 14 residues. The chain's CDR3 is CASHGGGGNYGYTF. The CDR3 DNA is TGTGCCAGCCACGGGGGAGGAGGAAACTATGGCTACACCTTC.

The rearrangement joins TRBV9 to TRBJ2-3; D is unresolved. The CDR3 has 13 amino acids. The germline V gene encodes CDR1 SGDLS and CDR2 YYNGEE. Trimming left V 5 bases short and J 0 bases short, with 7 bases between. The CDR3: CASSISSTDTQYF. CDR3 nucleotides: TGTGCCAGCAGTATAAGTAGCACAGATACGCAGTATTTT.

This clonotype was seen only a few times. CDR3 DNA: TGTGCCAGCAGCTTGTGGACAGGGCCATCCTACGAGCAGTACTTC. Protein product: CASSLWTGPSYEQYF. The rearrangement uses TRBV5-6 and TRBJ2-7; TRBD1 agrees at 8 bases. CDR1 is SGHDT and CDR2 is YYEEEE in the germline V gene. The V segment lost 1 base and the J segment 1 base; nucleotides outside the gene matches: 4. The CDR3 is made up of 15 amino acids.

The gene calls are TRBV28 and TRBJ2-4; either TRBD1 or TRBD2 may fit D (6 bases each). The CDR3 extends over 14 amino acids. Germline CDR1 is MDHEN and CDR2 is SYDVKM. The ends were cut back, 8 bases at V and 3 bases at J, with 14 bases in the middle. This chain's CDR3 is CASQKGGNKNIQYF. The CDR3 DNA reads as TGTGCCAGCCAGAAAGGGGGGAACAAAAACATTCAGTACTTC.

This rearrangement joins TRBV20-1 to TRBJ2-5, with D perhaps matching TRBD2 (6 bases). Germline V gene data show CDR1 as DFQATT and CDR2 as SNEGSKA (reference sequence). The CDR3 consists of 14 residues. The V end was cut by 3 bases, the J end by 4 bases, with 15 bases between. In DNA, the CDR3 is TGCAGTGCTAGCCCCGGGAGTTGGGGAGAGACCCAGTACTTC. It encodes CSASPGSWGETQYF.

Worth noting for this clonotype: A much larger clone lies a single base off, so this may be a read error. The J gene is TRBJ2-5, the V gene TRBV12-3 or TRBV12-4; 11 nucleotides match TRBD2. This CDR3 is built from 15 residues. Germline trimming cut 8 bases from V and 2 bases from J; bases unmatched to any gene: 7. This CDR3 is CASGHSGGAQETQYF. The DNA for the CDR3 is TGTGCCAGCGGGCATAGCGGGGGGGCACAAGAGACCCAGTACTTC.

This clonotype occurred many times. The chain is built from TRBV2 and TRBJ1-1, with D unclear. CDR3 size: 14 residues. CDR1 and CDR2 (germline): SNHLY, FYNNEI. Trimming cost V 6 bases and J 0 bases, with 11 bases left between them. In DNA, the CDR3 is TGTGCCAGCAGCGGGCTGACGATGAACACTGAAGCTTTCTTT. This sequence encodes CASSGLTMNTEAFF.

This clonotype was counted only a few times. The V call is TRBV3-1, the J call TRBJ2-2, with unresolved D. The length of the CDR3 is 14 residues. CDR1 and CDR2 from the germline V gene are LGHDT and YNNKEL (reference sequence). Trimming shortened V by 6 bases and J by 7 bases, and 15 bases separated the two germline ends. CDR3 coding DNA: TGTGCCAGCAGAAGAGGTCGATGGGACGGGGAGCTGTTTTTT. Translated, it gives CASRRGRWDGELFF.

CDR3 region: CASSLMKNTEAFF. The DNA for the CDR3 is TGCGCCAGCAGCTTGATGAAGAACACTGAAGCTTTCTTT. The chain couples TRBV5-1 to TRBJ1-1; no definite D call. In germline, CDR1 is SGHRS, CDR2 YFSETQ. The CDR3 has 13 amino acids. The germline V and J ends were trimmed by 1 base and 1 base, with 5 bases remaining between them.

This clonotype was seen only a few times. The rearrangement uses TRBV4-1 and TRBJ1-2, with D perhaps matching TRBD1 (6 bases). There are 18 residues in the CDR3. V lost 5 bases and J 1 base, leaving 23 bases between the germline ends. Germline CDR1 and CDR2: MGHRA and YSYEKL. The CDR3, as DNA: TGCGCCAGCAGCTCGTCGGGGGCAGGACTGCCCAGTAACTATGGCTACACCTTC. It translates to CASSSSGAGLPSNYGYTF.

As concerns this clonotype: Possible read error: a much larger clone is one base away. V and J are TRBV28 and TRBJ2-1; 13 bases are a match to TRBD2. After removal of 5 bases from V and 10 bases from J, the junction contained 5 bases not matched to a gene. The CDR3 runs 14 residues. The germline CDR1 and CDR2 sequences are MDHEN and SYDVKM. The CDR3 spells CASSTSGRAREQFF. The CDR3 region has the DNA TGTGCCAGCAGTACTAGCGGGAGGGCAAGGGAGCAGTTCTTC.

V gene TRBV7-2 combines with J gene TRBJ2-3; no clear D. The germline CDR1 and CDR2 sequences are SGHTA and FQGNSA. This CDR3 has 15 residues. The V and J ends lost 3 bases and 5 bases respectively, with 15 bases between them. CDR3 coding DNA: TGTGCCAGCAGCTTTGTTGGGGTGTCCGGAGATACGCAGTATTTT. Translating it yields CASSFVGVSGDTQYF. Combining the CDR3 with reference TRBV7-2 and TRBJ2-3 gives the whole variable domain GAGVSQSPSNKVTEKGKDVELRCDPISGHTALYWYRQSLGQGLEFLIYFQGNSAPDKSGLPSDRFSAERTGGSVSTLTIQRTQQEDSAVYLCASSFVGVSGDTQYFGPGTRLTVL.

The chain recombines TRBV7-2 with TRBJ2-4, with a weak D call TRBD1 (5 bases). V lost 3 bases to trimming and J lost 4 bases, with 10 bases between them. CDR1 is SGHTA, CDR2 FQGNSA, per germline. This CDR3 spans 14 amino acids. The CDR3 sequence: CASSLSTGKNIQYF. The CDR3 DNA sequence: TGTGCCAGCAGCTTGTCTACAGGAAAAAACATTCAGTACTTC.

This clonotype was observed a few times. The chain recombines TRBV7-9 with TRBJ1-3; a possible D gene is TRBD1 (6 bases). With 0 bases removed from V and 2 bases from J, the gap between germline ends came to 8 bases. There are 15 residues in the CDR3. CDR1 and CDR2 (germline): SEHNR, FQNEAQ (reference sequence). As DNA, the CDR3 is TGTGCCAGCAGCTTAGCGGCAGGGGCTGGAAACACCATATATTTT. Translated: CASSLAAGAGNTIYF.

There are a few counts of this clonotype. The rearrangement joins TRBV12-3 or TRBV12-4 to TRBJ2-7; 10 positions match TRBD2. The CDR3 runs to 20 residues. The V gene end was trimmed by 6 bases and the J gene end by 6 bases; junction bases not matched to a gene: 26. The CDR3 DNA reads TGTGCCAGCAGAACTTCCACAAACAGCGGGGGGGCTATTCGAATCGGCGAGCAGTACTTC. It codes for CASRTSTNSGGAIRIGEQYF.

The chain employs TRBV30 and TRBJ1-3, with D perhaps TRBD1 (5 bases). The CDR3 runs 12 residues. V was clipped by 0 bases and J by 9 bases, with 9 bases between them. The germline V gene encodes CDR1 GTSNPN and CDR2 SVGIG (reference sequence). The CDR3 sequence is CAWSVMGGTIYF. The CDR3, as DNA: TGTGCCTGGAGTGTGATGGGGGGCACCATATATTTT.

This clonotype was counted between two and nine times. V is TRBV24-1 and J is TRBJ2-1; 9 nucleotides agree with TRBD2. The J segment lost 0 bases and the V segment lost 11 bases, leaving 10 bases of the junction unmatched. The CDR3 extends over 16 amino acids. Germline V gene data show CDR1 as KGHDR and CDR2 as SFDVKD. The CDR3 sequence: CAIPAGGPISYNEQFF. The CDR3 nucleotides read TGTGCCATCCCAGCGGGGGGACCCATCTCCTACAATGAGCAGTTCTTC.

V is TRBV10-1 and J is TRBJ2-7, with D unclear. This CDR3 spans 13 amino acids. The germline V gene encodes CDR1 WNHNN and CDR2 SYGVQD (reference sequence). Trimming took 2 bases from V and 5 from J, leaving 10 bases between them. CDR3 sequence: CASSENLVDEQYF. CDR3 DNA sequence: TGCGCCAGCAGTGAGAACCTCGTGGACGAGCAGTACTTC.

This clonotype was counted at least ten times. The chain couples TRBV11-2 to TRBJ2-4; tentatively, D is TRBD2 (5 bases). Germline V gene data show CDR1 as SGHAT and CDR2 as FQNNGV. The CDR3 sequence is 16 residues long. The V end lost 0 bases, the J end lost 6 bases, and 15 bases lay between the germline ends. For the CDR3, the DNA is TGTGCCAGCAGCTTAGACCCCCCACCGGGGAGAAACATTCAGTACTTC. It translates to CASSLDPPPGRNIQYF.

There are a few counts of this clonotype. The V call is TRBV6-1, the J call TRBJ2-1, with 7 bases identical to TRBD1. Germline CDR1 and CDR2: MNHNS and SASEGT. CDR3 length equals 14 residues. V dropped 4 bases and J dropped 8; count of bases not matched to a gene: 8. The CDR3 DNA reads TGTGCCAGCAGTGGACAGGGAAAAATCTATGAGCAGTTCTTC. Translating gives CASSGQGKIYEQFF.

This clonotype was counted ten times or more. The chain is built from TRBV18 and TRBJ1-2; no clear D gene. The CDR3 has 13 residues. CDR1 and CDR2 from the germline V gene are KGHSH and LQKENI. Trimming stripped 2 bases from V and 4 bases from J, with 8 bases between. CDR3 nucleotides: TGTGCCAGCTCACCAGACACCCGCTATGGCTACACCTTC. This sequence encodes CASSPDTRYGYTF.

This clonotype was counted a single time. The chain recombines TRBV6-2 or TRBV6-3 with TRBJ1-1; D gene uncertain. Between the trimmed V and J ends, which lost 8 bases and 1 base, there was a span of 8 bases. Germline V CDR1 and CDR2: MNHEY, SVGEGT. The CDR3 sequence is 12 residues long. CDR3 in DNA: TGTGCCAGCGCTTGGGGGAACACTGAAGCTTTCTTT. Its translation: CASAWGNTEAFF.